This entry lists 25 T cell receptor beta chains sequenced from one sample in a study of T cell responses to AZD1222 COVID-19 vaccine. Here immunoSEQ multiplex PCR was the method, and the copy in TCRdb shows in-frame clones only, minus some. The sample lists 130,000 to 150,000 clones, approximately 90% occurring once. The source was peripheral blood, collected on day 0 of AZD1222 vaccination. Receptors originate from an adult in good health.

CDR3 bases: TGTGCCAGCAGCGTAGGTGAGCGGGGGGACTCCTACGAGCAGTACTTC. Its protein product is CASSVGERGDSYEQYF. This rearrangement joins TRBV9 to TRBJ2-7, with 9 bases fitting TRBD2. Germline V lookup: CDR1 SGDLS, CDR2 YYNGEE. The V gene end was trimmed by 0 bases and the J gene end by 0 bases; junction bases not matched to a gene: 4. The CDR3 is 16 amino acids.

The chain uses TRBV4-2 and TRBJ2-2; 16 nucleotides agree with TRBD2. Germline lookup yields CDR1 LGHNA and CDR2 YNFKEQ. V lost 4 bases to trimming and J lost 5 bases; unmatched junction nucleotides: 10. The CDR3 has 19 residues. The CDR3 nucleotides read TGTGCCAGCAGCCTTTCACCGGGACTAGCGGGAGGGCCGACCGGGGAGCTGTTTTTT. Encoded protein: CASSLSPGLAGGPTGELFF.

The rearrangement links TRBV27 to TRBJ1-1; 8 nucleotides line up with TRBD1. The V gene end was trimmed by 1 base and the J gene end by 8 bases; junction bases not matched to a gene: 12. Germline values: CDR1 MNHEY, CDR2 SMNVEV (reference sequence). The CDR3 runs to 16 residues. DNA of the CDR3: TGTGCCAGCAGTTTATGGGCCGGGCAGGGGGCATCGGAAGCTTTCTTT. It codes for CASSLWAGQGASEAFF.

Only a few counts were recorded for this clone. This sequence joins TRBV29-1 and TRBJ2-1; TRBD1 matches 7 bases. CDR1 and CDR2 (germline): SQVTM, ANQGSEA. This CDR3 spans 14 amino acids. V shed 2 bases and J 7 bases; nucleotides not matched to a gene: 8. The CDR3 DNA reads as TGCAGCGTTGAAACGACAGGGTTGAGGAATGAGCAGTTCTTC. Its protein is CSVETTGLRNEQFF.

The gene calls are TRBV18 and TRBJ2-1, with D perhaps assigned TRBD1 or TRBD2 (5 bases each). Germline V gives CDR1 KGHSH, CDR2 LQKENI. There are 15 residues in the CDR3. V gave up 1 base and J gave up 3 bases, with 10 bases separating them. The CDR3 nucleotides are TGTGCCAGCTCACCACGGGGGAATGGCTACAATGAGCAGTTCTTC. Amino acids: CASSPRGNGYNEQFF.

This sequence joins TRBV14 and TRBJ2-7; D is ambiguous. Germline V lookup: CDR1 SGHDN, CDR2 FVKESK. V dropped 5 bases and J dropped 1 base, with 9 bases sitting between them. This CDR3 region has 13 residues. CDR3 sequence reads: CASSSTLSYEQYF. DNA for the CDR3: TGTGCCAGCAGCTCGACTCTTTCCTACGAGCAGTACTTC. Full variable domain (rest looked up from reference TRBV14 and TRBJ2-7): EAGVTQFPSHSVIEKGQTVTLRCDPISGHDNLYWYRRVMGKEIKFLLHFVKESKQDESGMPNNRFLAERTGGTYSTLKVQPAELEDSGVYFCASSSTLSYEQYFGPGTRLTVT.

The rearrangement links TRBV27 to TRBJ2-3; TRBD2 might be the D (6 bases). Trimming took off 5 bases at V and 1 base at J, with 16 bases between the two ends. This CDR3 has 16 residues. The germline V gene encodes CDR1 MNHEY and CDR2 SMNVEV (reference sequence). The CDR3, as DNA: TGTGCCAGCAGTCTCCTTCGGGAGTTTGGCACAGATACGCAGTATTTT. It yields the protein CASSLLREFGTDTQYF.

The V and J genes are TRBV5-1 and TRBJ2-2, with 9 bases identical to TRBD1. The germline V gene encodes CDR1 SGHRS and CDR2 YFSETQ. The CDR3 length is 16 residues. After removal of 3 bases from V and 2 bases from J, the junction contained 5 bases not matched to a gene. This CDR3 is CASSSPGQGNTGELFF. CDR3 nucleotides: TGCGCCAGCAGCTCTCCGGGACAGGGCAACACCGGGGAGCTGTTTTTT.

V is TRBV6-5 and J is TRBJ1-4; TRBD1 matches 7 bases. Looked up from germline, CDR1 is MNHEY and CDR2 is SVGAGI. The CDR3 has 14 amino acids. The ends lost 6 bases at V and 6 bases at J; junction bases unmatched: 7. CDR3 sequence (DNA): TGTGCCAGCAGGAAGACAGGGAGAGATGAAAAACTGTTTTTT. Translation gives CASRKTGRDEKLFF.

This chain's CDR3 is CASSETTGEGNQPQHF. The CDR3 DNA follows: TGTGCCAGCAGCGAAACGACAGGGGAAGGCAATCAGCCCCAGCATTTT. The rearrangement links TRBV9 to TRBJ1-5; the match to TRBD1 covers 8 bases. The length of the CDR3 is 16 residues. The V and J ends lost 3 bases and 2 bases, in that order; junction bases with no gene match: 7. Germline V gene sequence: CDR1 SGDLS, CDR2 YYNGEE.

In regard to this clone: Different DNA sequences within this sample yield the same CDR3. The chain has TRBV7-2 and TRBJ1-1, with D perhaps TRBD1 (5 bases). Trimming took off 4 bases at V and 5 bases at J, with 11 bases between the two ends. The CDR3 loop spans 13 amino acids. CDR1 and CDR2 (germline): SGHTA, FQGNSA. CDR3 nucleotides: TGTGCCAGCAGCTCAGGGTGGAGAACTGAAGCTTTCTTT. It is translated as CASSSGWRTEAFF. The full variable domain, completed using reference TRBV7-2 and TRBJ1-1, is GAGVSQSPSNKVTEKGKDVELRCDPISGHTALYWYRQSLGQGLEFLIYFQGNSAPDKSGLPSDRFSAERTGGSVSTLTIQRTQQEDSAVYLCASSSGWRTEAFFGQGTRLTVV.

The chain has TRBV11-2 and TRBJ2-1; D perhaps matches TRBD2 (6 bases). With 3 bases removed from V and 15 bases from J, the gap between germline ends came to 18 bases. Germline-derived CDR1 and CDR2 are SGHAT and FQNNGV. The CDR3 has 13 residues. The CDR3 nucleotides read TGTGCCAGCAGCTTCAGTCCTCGCGGGGTGGGGTTCTTC. Translation: CASSFSPRGVGFF.

This clone was seen only once. The chain couples TRBV4-2 to TRBJ2-4; D perhaps matches TRBD2 (5 bases). Trimming removed 4 bases at V and 7 bases at J, with 8 bases between. CDR1 LGHNA and CDR2 YNFKEQ come from the germline V gene. The CDR3 contains 12 residues. For the CDR3, the DNA is TGTGCCAGCAGCCCCCCGGGGAACATTCAGTACTTC. Residues: CASSPPGNIQYF.

J is TRBJ1-1 and V is TRBV9, with no clear D. CDR3 size: 15 residues. Looked up from germline, CDR1 is SGDLS and CDR2 is YYNGEE. Trimming took 4 bases from V and 2 from J, leaving 15 bases between them. The CDR3 DNA is TGTGCCAGCAGCCCCCTCTTAGGTGGAAACACTGAAGCTTTCTTT. Its translation is CASSPLLGGNTEAFF.

This chain links TRBV4-3 with TRBJ1-4; D remains ambiguous. The CDR3 sequence is 16 residues long. Between the trimmed V and J ends, which lost 1 base and 2 bases, there was a span of 11 bases. Looked up from germline, CDR1 is LGHNA and CDR2 is YSLEER. The CDR3 sequence: CASSQAGRDTNEKLFF. CDR3 bases: TGCGCCAGCAGCCAAGCCGGGCGGGATACTAATGAAAAACTGTTTTTT.

This CDR3 is CASSGQGSEKLFF. CDR3 nucleotide sequence: TGTGCCAGCAGCGGACAGGGATCTGAAAAACTGTTTTTT. The gene calls are TRBV12-3 or TRBV12-4 and TRBJ1-4; 8 bases line up with TRBD1. There are 13 residues in the CDR3. J lost 7 bases, V lost 6 bases, and 4 bases had no gene match.

This clone appeared once. V usage is TRBV2 and J usage is TRBJ1-2, with D possibly matching TRBD1 (6 bases). In germline, CDR1 is SNHLY, CDR2 FYNNEI. The CDR3 is made up of 14 amino acids. Trimming removed 5 bases from V and 0 bases from J, with 10 bases in between. CDR3 DNA sequence: TGTGCCAGCAGTATACAGGGTCCTAACTATGGCTACACCTTC. Its translation is CASSIQGPNYGYTF. Variable domain in full (rest from reference TRBV2 and TRBJ1-2): EPEVTQTPSHQVTQMGQEVILRCVPISNHLYFYWYRQILGQKVEFLVSFYNNEISEKSEIFDDQFSVERPDGSNFTLKIRSTKLEDSAMYFCASSIQGPNYGYTFGSGTRLTVV.

This clone was seen a handful of times. The rearrangement links TRBV9 to TRBJ1-1; D perhaps matches TRBD1 (6 bases). V was cut by 4 bases and J by 1 base, with 14 bases left in between. Germline V gene sequence: CDR1 SGDLS, CDR2 YYNGEE. There are 15 residues in the CDR3. CDR3 protein: CASSYGGTRNTEAFF. Here the CDR3 DNA reads TGTGCCAGCAGCTACGGCGGGACACGGAACACTGAAGCTTTCTTT.

The gene calls are TRBV16 and TRBJ1-1; the match to TRBD1 covers 9 bases. V lost 5 bases and J lost 10; bases outside the gene matches: 14. CDR3 size: 15 residues. Germline V gene data show CDR1 as KGHSY and CDR2 as FQNENV. Here the CDR3 DNA reads TGTGCCAGCAGCGATAACGCACAGGGGGCAGGGAGAGCTTTCTTT. Translated: CASSDNAQGAGRAFF. Looking up the rest from reference TRBV16 and TRBJ1-1 gives the full variable domain: GEEVAQTPKHLVRGEGQKAKLYCAPIKGHSYVFWYQQVLKNEFKFLISFQNENVFDETGMPKERFSAKCLPNSPCSLEIQATKLEDSAVYFCASSDNAQGAGRAFFGQGTRLTVV.

The CDR3 here is CASSLARDRSNEKLFF. CDR3 DNA: TGTGCCAGCAGCTTAGCCCGGGACAGGAGTAATGAAAAACTGTTTTTT. The gene calls are TRBV7-8 and TRBJ1-4; TRBD1 aligns across 8 bases. Germline-derived CDR1 and CDR2 are SGHVS and FQNEAQ. The CDR3 is 16 residues long. V gave up 0 bases and J gave up 4 bases; unmatched junction bases: 4.

The CDR3 DNA follows: TGTGCCAGTAGTATAGATGGGGGACCGATTTGGAGCTACACCTTC. This sequence encodes CASSIDGGPIWSYTF. This rearrangement joins TRBV19 to TRBJ1-2; D is possibly TRBD1 (5 bases). CDR1 LNHDA and CDR2 SQIVND come from the germline V gene (reference sequence). The CDR3 totals 15 residues. The germline V and J ends were trimmed by 0 bases and 9 bases, with 17 bases remaining between them.

The chain employs TRBV19 and TRBJ1-2; TRBD1 aligns across 8 bases. With 1 base clipped from V and 3 bases from J, the junction kept 13 bases outside the gene matches. The CDR3 has 18 amino acids. Per germline, CDR1 LNHDA and CDR2 SQIVND (reference sequence). This chain's CDR3 is CASSIGGRGRIRDYGYTF. The CDR3 bases are TGTGCCAGTAGTATAGGGGGCAGGGGGCGCATACGGGACTATGGCTACACCTTC.

V usage is TRBV5-4 and J usage is TRBJ2-7; D is perhaps TRBD1 (8 bases). The CDR3 extends over 14 amino acids. Germline V gene lookup returns CDR1 SGHNT and CDR2 YYREEE (reference sequence). V gave up 4 bases and J gave up 5 bases, with 16 bases separating them. The CDR3 sequence: CASSRTTGGDEQYF. In DNA form, the CDR3 reads TGTGCCAGCAGCAGGACCACAGGGGGGGACGAGCAGTACTTC.

The CDR3 nucleotides read TGTGCCAGCAGTTACTCTCCCGCAACTAATGAAAAACTGTTTTTT. Protein product: CASSYSPATNEKLFF. The chain combines TRBV6-5 with TRBJ1-4; D gene uncertain. Trimming took off 0 bases at V and 0 bases at J, with 5 bases between the two ends. The germline CDR1 and CDR2 sequences are MNHEY and SVGAGI. CDR3 length equals 15 residues.

J is TRBJ1-3 and V is TRBV9, with TRBD1 as a possible D gene (5 bases). Germline V gene lookup returns CDR1 SGDLS and CDR2 YYNGEE. CDR3 length: 15 amino acids. V shed 3 bases and J shed 2 bases, with 12 bases lying between them. DNA of the CDR3: TGTGCCAGCAGCGCCCCGGGGGGTGCTGGAAACACCATATATTTT. Residues: CASSAPGGAGNTIYF.